This T cell receptor (beta chain) was captured by sequencing in a study of blood T cell repertoires in COVID-19. Study-wide background: COVID-19 samples, acute and convalescent, were from the United States, Italy and Spain. T cells, B-cell-depleted T cells, or PBMCs supplied cDNA or gDNA.

Original processing notes: From reference gene primer amplification, estimates of nucleated cell counts were derived. The protocol was immunoSEQ multiplex PCR, while the TCRdb copy is restricted to in-frame clones and leaves out a portion. Clone size and V and J calls were adopted from that table, with D and trimming inferred from the DNA. The repertoire consists of roughly 150,000 clones, with 84% occurring once and the leading ten covering roughly 6.8%. The CDR3 covers 16 residues. Germline V gene data show CDR1 as LGHDT and CDR2 as YNNKEL (reference sequence). Deletions cut 0 bases from V and 4 bases from J, with 12 bases between.

The chain recombines TRBV3-1 (or the pseudogene TRBV3-2) with TRBJ2-2; the D gene is possibly TRBD1 (5 bases). The sample consisted of peripheral blood. The receptor comes from a woman between 45 and 65 years old in a cohort sampled during active or convalescent COVID-19. This CDR3 reads CASSQDSAGRTGELFF. CDR3 coding DNA: TGTGCCAGCAGCCAAGATTCGGCAGGGCGCACCGGGGAGCTGTTTTTT.